One sample yielded the 18 T cell receptor beta chains listed below, sequenced in a study of blood T cell repertoires in COVID-19. Some clones are missing from TCRdb's copy, which holds only in-frame ones; the method was immunoSEQ multiplex PCR. The table shows some 38,000 clones, with more than 80% occurring only once. Sequenced material: peripheral blood. The receptors originated from a woman aged 70-85 years with acute or convalescent COVID-19.

The chain employs TRBV11-1 and TRBJ2-3, with TRBD2 matching over 11 bases. Germline V gene lookup returns CDR1 SGHAT and CDR2 FQDESV (reference sequence). CDR3 length equals 15 residues. The trim removed 5 bases at V and 2 bases at J, leaving 3 bases unmatched. CDR3 DNA sequence: TGTGCCAGCAGCACGGGACTAGCGGACACAGATACGCAGTATTTT. Translating gives CASSTGLADTDTQYF.

This chain connects TRBV19 to TRBJ1-5; no definite D call. Germline CDR1 LNHDA, CDR2 SQIVND (reference sequence). V was clipped by 7 bases and J by 3 bases, with 10 bases between them. The CDR3 extends over 13 amino acids. The CDR3 loop is CASTEQINQPQHF. CDR3 DNA: TGTGCCAGTACTGAACAGATCAATCAGCCCCAGCATTTT.

Here the CDR3 DNA reads TGTGCCAGCAGCGTAGGGGCGGGACAGGGGGCGATGGAGACCCAGTACTTC. Translating gives CASSVGAGQGAMETQYF. The chain carries TRBV9 and TRBJ2-5, with 12 bases matching TRBD1. Per the germline V gene, CDR1 is SGDLS and CDR2 is YYNGEE. J lost 5 bases, V lost 0 bases, and 8 bases had no gene match. The CDR3 loop spans 17 amino acids.

V gene TRBV29-1 combines with J gene TRBJ2-1; 10 nucleotides match TRBD2. With V trimmed by 4 bases and J by 5 bases, 14 bases remained unmatched. The CDR3 consists of 17 residues. Germline V gives CDR1 SQVTM, CDR2 ANQGSEA. CDR3 DNA sequence: TGCAGCGTTGGTTTACTAGCGGGATGGGGTTCTAACAATGAGCAGTTCTTC. Translated: CSVGLLAGWGSNNEQFF.

This chain links TRBV4-2 with TRBJ2-2; tentative D call: TRBD2 (7 bases). Deletions cut 1 base from V and 3 bases from J, with 18 bases between. CDR1 LGHNA and CDR2 YNFKEQ come from the germline V gene. The CDR3 is 18 amino acids. The CDR3 bases are TGTGCCAGCAGCCAAGCTGGAGGGGGAGGGCCGGACACCGGGGAGCTGTTTTTT. Translated, it gives CASSQAGGGGPDTGELFF.

The rearrangement joins TRBV12-5 to TRBJ2-1, with a weak D call TRBD2 (5 bases). The germline gives CDR1 LGHNT, CDR2 FRNRAP. Trimming cost V 6 bases and J 1 base, with 10 bases left between them. CDR3 size: 14 residues. The CDR3 nucleotides read TGTGCTAGTGGCCCCGGAGGTTCCTACAATGAGCAGTTCTTC. Translated: CASGPGGSYNEQFF.

The rearrangement uses TRBV29-1 and TRBJ2-3, with 11 bases fitting TRBD2. The ends lost 1 base at V and 2 bases at J; junction bases unmatched: 5. CDR1 and CDR2 (germline): SQVTM, ANQGSEA. This CDR3 has 16 amino acids. The CDR3 reads CSVEGLAGGLTDTQYF. The CDR3, as DNA: TGCAGCGTTGAAGGGCTAGCGGGAGGACTCACAGATACGCAGTATTTT.

The J gene is TRBJ2-5, the V gene TRBV11-2; no firm D call. Germline V gene lookup returns CDR1 SGHAT and CDR2 FQNNGV. Trimming pared 5 bases from V and 8 bases from J, leaving 9 bases between. The CDR3 totals 11 residues. The CDR3 protein is CASSPGFTQYF. The CDR3 nucleotides are TGTGCCAGCAGCCCCGGGTTTACCCAGTACTTC.

The chain joins TRBV5-1 to TRBJ2-5, with 8 bases aligning to TRBD2. The V gene end was trimmed by 4 bases and the J gene end by 5 bases; junction bases not matched to a gene: 7. The CDR3 is 14 amino acids. The germline V gene encodes CDR1 SGHRS and CDR2 YFSETQ. CDR3 DNA sequence: TGCGCCAGCAGCCCCGGGACTAGTGGGGAGACCCAGTACTTC. This sequence encodes CASSPGTSGETQYF.

The gene calls are TRBV6-5 and TRBJ1-1; no clear D. Germline assignment: CDR1 MNHEY and CDR2 SVGAGI. Trimming took 2 bases from V and 5 from J, leaving 15 bases between them. The CDR3 sequence is 15 residues long. CDR3 in DNA: TGTGCCAGCAGTTACGGCCACAGCGGTGGGACTGAAGCTTTCTTT. It translates to CASSYGHSGGTEAFF.

This clone occurred a few times. The genes are TRBV11-2 and TRBJ1-5, with 9 bases fitting TRBD1. V shed 4 bases and J 1 base; nucleotides not matched to a gene: 2. Germline lookup yields CDR1 SGHAT and CDR2 FQNNGV. The CDR3 runs 15 residues. The DNA for the CDR3 is TGTGCCAGCAGCTGGACAGGGGCAAGCAATCAGCCCCAGCATTTT. It specifies CASSWTGASNQPQHF. The full variable domain, in which reference TRBV11-2 and TRBJ1-5 provide the parts outside the CDR3, is EAGVAQSPRYKIIEKRQSVAFWCNPISGHATLYWYQQILGQGPKLLIQFQNNGVVDDSQLPKDRFSAERLKGVDSTLKIQPAKLEDSAVYLCASSWTGASNQPQHFGDGTRLSIL.

V gene TRBV20-1 combines with J gene TRBJ1-1; 9 bases line up with TRBD1. The CDR3 length is 16 residues. Germline V gene lookup returns CDR1 DFQATT and CDR2 SNEGSKA (reference sequence). V lost 3 bases, J lost 5 bases, and 13 bases stayed unmatched. The CDR3 is CSASESGQGVDTEAFF. In DNA form, the CDR3 reads TGCAGTGCTAGTGAATCGGGACAGGGAGTCGATACTGAAGCTTTCTTT.

For the CDR3, the DNA is TGTGCCAGTAGTTTAACGCCTAAAGAGACCCAGTACTTC. It yields the protein CASSLTPKETQYF. This sequence joins TRBV19 and TRBJ2-5; D gene ambiguous. The CDR3 has 13 residues. CDR1 is LNHDA and CDR2 is SQIVND in the germline V gene (reference sequence). The V end lost 5 bases, the J end lost 3 bases, and 10 bases lay between the germline ends.

This clone came up once. The chain combines TRBV27 with TRBJ2-1, with 9 bases identical to TRBD1. The CDR3 runs to 15 residues. From germline, CDR1 is MNHEY and CDR2 SMNVEV (reference sequence). The ends lost 7 bases at V and 4 bases at J; junction bases unmatched: 8. The CDR3 region is CASKYLTGGYNEQFF. The DNA for the CDR3 is TGTGCCAGCAAGTACTTGACAGGGGGGTACAATGAGCAGTTCTTC.

V usage is TRBV6-5 and J usage is TRBJ2-7; TRBD2 might be the D (6 bases). CDR1 and CDR2 (germline): MNHEY, SVGAGI. The length of the CDR3 is 14 residues. Trimming took off 2 bases at V and 0 bases at J, with 8 bases between the two ends. CDR3 region: CASSYGRGSYEQYF. CDR3 DNA sequence: TGTGCCAGCAGTTACGGGCGGGGCTCCTACGAGCAGTACTTC.

CDR3 nucleotides: TGTGCCAGTACCAATTATGGGGGACAGCCCTATGGCTACACCTTC. It specifies CASTNYGGQPYGYTF. The chain joins TRBV19 to TRBJ1-2; TRBD1 agrees at 7 bases. Germline CDR1 reads LNHDA; CDR2 reads SQIVND (reference sequence). This CDR3 comprises 15 residues. V shed 7 bases and J 4 bases; nucleotides not matched to a gene: 12.

The chain recombines TRBV25-1 with TRBJ1-6; no definite D call. CDR1 and CDR2 from the germline V gene are MGHDK and SYGVNS. V shed 2 bases and J shed 10 bases, with 9 bases lying between them. The CDR3 is 13 amino acids. In DNA, the CDR3 is TGTGCCAGCAGTGAAACACCGAGGTCACCCCTCCACTTT. This gives the protein CASSETPRSPLHF.

This clone came up once. This chain uses TRBV6-1 with TRBJ1-2; possibly TRBD1 for D (6 bases). Trimming cost V 3 bases and J 2 bases, with 13 bases left between them. The germline CDR1 and CDR2 sequences are MNHNS and SASEGT. The CDR3 is 15 residues long. The CDR3 reads CASSDMDSLNYGYTF. The CDR3 bases are TGTGCCAGCAGTGATATGGACAGCTTAAACTATGGCTACACCTTC.